This T cell receptor (beta chain) was identified during a study of shared clonotypes between healthy human individuals. Regarding this clone: Antigen unknown.

V shed 0 bases and J 4 bases; nucleotides not matched to a gene: 12. Germline values: CDR1 LNHNV, CDR2 YYDKDF (reference sequence). CDR3 size: 19 residues. Produced via immunoSEQ multiplex PCR; TCRdb's table is partial and in-frame only. The sample consists of 300,000 to 400,000 clones, around 86% of them appearing once. General study findings and limits: The expectation was that sequencing depth would affect clonotype sharing among donors. Lower generation probabilities were found for non-shared clonotypes than for those shared by all four donors.

Input material: memory CD8+ T cells sorted from blood. Subset denoted: CD45RO+ cells pooled with CCR7-negative TemRA cells. The genes are TRBV15 and TRBJ2-5; 12 bases are a match to TRBD2. This sequence originates from a man aged 18 to 30 in good health. The CDR3 sequence: CATSRDTIGLAGGLETQYF. The CDR3 DNA is TGTGCCACCAGCAGAGATACGATAGGCCTAGCGGGGGGGTTAGAGACCCAGTACTTC.